Listed below are T cell receptor beta chains from one sample, sequenced in a study of blood T cell repertoires in COVID-19. Assay used: immunoSEQ multiplex PCR; TCRdb lists only in-frame clones, some missing. The sample lists some 350,000 clones, about 88% occurring once. Sequencing input: PBMCs or T cells enriched from blood (not recorded which). The receptors stem from a woman in her thirties who had recovered from COVID-19. Each CDR3 is given with its conserved first and last residue. The D gene is left open where the match is weak. Where a row states a size, it is once, few, many or the class of an expanded clone; other rows omit it.

V: TRBV7-2
D: .
size: .
J: TRBJ1-3
CDR3: CASSLTGGGNTIYF
DNA: TGTGCCAGCAGCTTGACGGGGGGTGGAAACACCATATATTTT

V: TRBV28
D: .
size: .
J: TRBJ1-2
CDR3: CASTLFAEDYGYTF
DNA: TGTGCCAGCACTTTATTTGCAGAGGACTATGGCTACACCTTC

V: TRBV11-2
D: TRBD2
size: .
J: TRBJ2-1
CDR3: CASRLSGGAYNEQFF
DNA: TGTGCCAGCAGGCTAAGCGGGGGGGCTTACAATGAGCAGTTCTTC

V: TRBV6-4
D: .
size: .
J: TRBJ1-4
CDR3: CASSVDRGQKLFF
DNA: TGTGCCAGCAGTGTTGATAGGGGCCAAAAACTGTTTTTT

V: TRBV21-1
D: .
size: .
J: TRBJ1-2
CDR3: CASSKGETGGGGYTF
DNA: TGTGCCAGCAGCAAAGGGGAGACAGGGGGCGGTGGCTACACCTTC

V: TRBV7-2
D: TRBD1
size: few
J: TRBJ1-4
CDR3: CASRDRVEEKLFF
DNA: TGTGCCAGCAGGGACAGGGTGGAAGAAAAACTGTTTTTT

V: TRBV7-9
D: .
size: .
J: TRBJ1-6
CDR3: CASSPRRRDNSPLHF
DNA: TGTGCCAGCAGCCCCCGCCGACGGGATAATTCACCCCTCCACTTT

V: TRBV27
D: .
size: .
J: TRBJ2-5
CDR3: CASSLSPPGQETQYF
DNA: TGTGCCAGCAGTTTATCCCCGCCGGGGCAAGAGACCCAGTACTTC

V: TRBV27
D: TRBD1
size: .
J: TRBJ1-5
CDR3: CASSQTGAMYSNQPQHF
DNA: TGTGCCAGCAGCCAAACAGGGGCCATGTATAGCAATCAGCCCCAGCATTTT

V: TRBV28
D: .
size: .
J: TRBJ1-2
CDR3: CASGSVPGHIPTNYGYTF
DNA: TGTGCCAGCGGCTCCGTCCCGGGACACATACCTACTAACTATGGCTACACCTTC

V: TRBV28
D: .
size: .
J: TRBJ1-1
CDR3: CASSLHTGTTEAFF
DNA: TGTGCCAGCAGCCTACATACAGGGACCACTGAAGCTTTCTTT

V: TRBV2
D: .
size: .
J: TRBJ1-2
CDR3: CASSDARVGYTF
DNA: TGTGCCAGCAGTGACGCCCGGGTTGGCTACACCTTC

V: TRBV2
D: .
size: .
J: TRBJ2-1
CDR3: CASSERASSYNEQFF
DNA: TGTGCCAGCAGTGAAAGAGCGAGCTCCTACAATGAGCAGTTCTTC

V: TRBV5-1
D: .
size: .
J: TRBJ2-2
CDR3: CASSYEKQVLDGELFF
DNA: TGCGCCAGCAGCTATGAGAAACAGGTTTTGGACGGGGAGCTGTTTTTT

V: TRBV5-1
D: TRBD1
size: many
J: TRBJ2-7
CDR3: CASTLSGQGFHEQYF
DNA: TGCGCCAGCACCCTTTCAGGACAGGGCTTCCACGAGCAGTACTTC

V: TRBV23-1
D: .
size: .
J: TRBJ1-2
CDR3: CASSPEEEEGYTF
DNA: TGCGCCAGCAGTCCAGAGGAGGAGGAGGGCTACACCTTC

V: TRBV7-3
D: TRBD1
size: .
J: TRBJ1-1
CDR3: CASSPQGSTEAFF
DNA: TGTGCCAGCAGCCCACAGGGGAGCACTGAAGCTTTCTTT

V: TRBV12-3/TRBV12-4
D: TRBD1
size: .
J: TRBJ2-1
CDR3: CASSLEQGQGQFF
DNA: TGTGCCAGCAGTTTAGAACAGGGACAGGGTCAGTTCTTC

V: TRBV24-1
D: .
size: .
J: TRBJ1-1
CDR3: CATGELNTEAFF
DNA: TGTGCCACCGGGGAGTTGAACACTGAAGCTTTCTTT

V: TRBV5-4
D: TRBD1
size: .
J: TRBJ2-3
CDR3: CASRQTGGSTDTQYF
DNA: TGTGCCAGCAGACAGACAGGGGGTAGCACAGATACGCAGTATTTT

V: TRBV28
D: .
size: .
J: TRBJ1-3
CDR3: CASSVLALRDKNGNTIYF
DNA: TGTGCCAGCAGTGTCCTGGCGCTTCGGGACAAGAATGGAAACACCATATATTTT

V: TRBV11-2
D: .
size: .
J: TRBJ1-4
CDR3: CASSLGGSREKLFF
DNA: TGTGCCAGCAGCTTAGGAGGCTCCCGGGAAAAACTGTTTTTT

V: TRBV28
D: TRBD2
size: .
J: TRBJ2-5
CDR3: CASSSLTSGREETQYF
DNA: TGTGCCAGCAGTTCGTTGACTAGCGGGAGGGAAGAGACCCAGTACTTC

V: TRBV4-1
D: .
size: .
J: TRBJ2-1
CDR3: CASSQVRSSRDEQFF
DNA: TGCGCCAGCAGCCAAGTTCGATCTAGCCGTGATGAGCAGTTCTTC

V: TRBV4-1
D: TRBD2
size: .
J: TRBJ2-1
CDR3: CARSGGVAGESSYNEQFF
DNA: TGCGCCCGCAGCGGGGGGGTAGCGGGGGAAAGCTCCTACAATGAGCAGTTCTTC

V: TRBV5-1
D: .
size: once
J: TRBJ2-3
CDR3: CASNTGTSYTDTQYF
DNA: TGCGCCAGTAACACCGGGACTTCCTACACAGATACGCAGTATTTT

V: TRBV5-1
D: TRBD2
size: once
J: TRBJ2-7
CDR3: CASSLAGASGNEQYF
DNA: TGCGCCAGCAGCTTGGCCGGGGCTAGCGGGAACGAGCAGTACTTC

V: TRBV28
D: .
size: once
J: TRBJ2-1
CDR3: CASSRLLNEQFF
DNA: TGTGCCAGCAGCCGACTACTGAATGAGCAGTTCTTC

V: TRBV7-2
D: .
size: .
J: TRBJ1-2
CDR3: CASSQAVGGGYGYTF
DNA: TGTGCCAGCAGCCAGGCGGTTGGGGGGGGCTATGGCTACACCTTC

V: TRBV19
D: TRBD2
size: .
J: TRBJ2-1
CDR3: CASTLAGGNYNEQFF
DNA: TGTGCCAGTACTTTAGCGGGAGGGAATTACAATGAGCAGTTCTTC

V: TRBV19
D: .
size: .
J: TRBJ1-5
CDR3: CASSIFYRAQNNQPQHF
DNA: TGTGCCAGTAGTATATTCTACAGGGCACAGAACAATCAGCCCCAGCATTTT

V: TRBV29-1
D: TRBD2
size: .
J: TRBJ2-7
CDR3: CSVLLAGEERNEQYF
DNA: TGCAGCGTTCTGTTAGCGGGAGAAGAAAGGAACGAGCAGTACTTC

V: TRBV10-3
D: TRBD2
size: .
J: TRBJ2-1
CDR3: CAISEGSGLAAYNEQFF
DNA: TGTGCCATCAGTGAGGGGTCGGGACTAGCGGCGTACAATGAGCAGTTCTTC

V: TRBV6-5
D: .
size: .
J: TRBJ2-7
CDR3: CASSIGQSSSYEQYF
DNA: TGTGCCAGCAGTATCGGACAGTCCAGCTCCTACGAGCAGTACTTC

V: TRBV28
D: .
size: .
J: TRBJ1-2
CDR3: CASSWGRVYGYTF
DNA: TGTGCCAGCAGTTGGGGGCGTGTCTATGGCTACACCTTC

V: TRBV5-1
D: TRBD1
size: .
J: TRBJ1-2
CDR3: CASSLQGQGASGYTF
DNA: TGCGCCAGCAGCTTGCAGGGACAGGGGGCAAGTGGCTACACCTTC

V: TRBV10-2
D: .
size: .
J: TRBJ2-7
CDR3: CATAGTQGTYEQYF
DNA: TGCGCCACCGCCGGGACTCAAGGGACCTACGAGCAGTACTTC

V: TRBV27
D: .
size: once
J: TRBJ2-7
CDR3: CASSLGGTYSYEQYF
DNA: TGTGCCAGCAGTTTAGGTGGGACATATTCCTACGAGCAGTACTTC

V: TRBV28
D: TRBD1
size: .
J: TRBJ1-1
CDR3: CASSWTGDNTEAFF
DNA: TGTGCCAGCAGTTGGACAGGGGATAACACTGAAGCTTTCTTT

V: TRBV4-1
D: TRBD1
size: .
J: TRBJ1-4
CDR3: CASSPGGLGNEKLFF
DNA: TGCGCCAGCAGCCCAGGGGGGTTGGGGAATGAAAAACTGTTTTTT

V: TRBV11-2
D: TRBD1
size: .
J: TRBJ1-6
CDR3: CASSRTGNSPLHF
DNA: TGTGCCAGCAGCAGGACAGGGAATTCACCCCTCCACTTT

V: TRBV14
D: TRBD2
size: .
J: TRBJ2-1
CDR3: CASSQEIPSGRVPLSYNEQFF
DNA: TGTGCCAGCAGCCAAGAGATCCCTAGCGGGAGGGTTCCGCTCTCCTACAATGAGCAGTTCTTC

V: TRBV11-1
D: TRBD1
size: .
J: TRBJ2-3
CDR3: CASSLGTGDTQYF
DNA: TGTGCCAGCAGCTTGGGGACAGGGGATACGCAGTATTTT

V: TRBV7-2
D: TRBD1
size: .
J: TRBJ2-5
CDR3: CASSLTGQGFETQYF
DNA: TGTGCCAGCAGCTTAACGGGACAGGGCTTCGAGACCCAGTACTTC

V: TRBV5-4
D: TRBD2
size: few
J: TRBJ2-7
CDR3: CASRLGTSGSSEQYF
DNA: TGTGCCAGCAGGCTTGGGACTAGCGGGAGTAGCGAGCAGTACTTC

V: TRBV9
D: TRBD1
size: .
J: TRBJ1-1
CDR3: CASSVEGAHTEAFF
DNA: TGTGCCAGCAGCGTAGAGGGGGCGCACACTGAAGCTTTCTTT

V: TRBV27
D: TRBD1
size: .
J: TRBJ2-7
CDR3: CASSPGQGTYEQYF
DNA: TGTGCCAGCAGCCCGGGACAGGGGACCTACGAGCAGTACTTC

V: TRBV4-2
D: TRBD2
size: .
J: TRBJ2-3
CDR3: CASSRGLAGTDTQYF
DNA: TGTGCCAGCAGCCGCGGACTAGCGGGCACAGATACGCAGTATTTT

V: TRBV5-6
D: TRBD1
size: .
J: TRBJ2-3
CDR3: CASSLQGADTDTQYF
DNA: TGTGCCAGCAGCTTGCAGGGGGCCGACACAGATACGCAGTATTTT